This T cell receptor (beta chain) originates from a study of graft-versus-host responses after intestinal transplantation. Overall study results and limits: Early HvG declines after transplant were associated with peak circulating GvH clone levels. In recipient marrow, GvH clones were found, and some appeared first in ileum or blood.

Assay: immunoSEQ multiplex PCR; the TCRdb copy retains only in-frame clones and omits some. This sample has tens of thousands of clones, with roughly nine tenths found just once. Note on this clone: Its antigen is not known.

The V gene lost 0 bases and the J gene lost 2 bases, with 4 bases spanning the gap. CDR3 length equals 13 residues. The germline V gene encodes CDR1 LNHNV and CDR2 YYDKDF (reference sequence). This chain uses TRBV15 with TRBJ1-1; no definite D call. The sequenced sample was unstimulated CD4+ T cells sorted from spleen or lymph node cells, obtained before intestinal transplant. This TCR was sampled from a human donor who received an intestinal transplant. The CDR3 sequence: CATSRDPNTEAFF. The CDR3 DNA reads as TGTGCCACCAGCAGAGATCCTAACACTGAAGCTTTCTTT.